A single sample is the source of the 11 T cell receptor beta chains below, sequenced in a study of CD8 T cells in ankylosing spondylitis. Each CDR3 protein is one row after TCRdb ran MiXCR on the 5' RACE reads. The table shows around 330,000 distinct CDR3 sequences, with 11% occurring only once. Sequencing was done on a sample of blood, either unsorted or a sorted T cell fraction (not recorded which). Every receptor here comes from a female donor with ankylosing spondylitis or in good health (not recorded which).

The chain has TRBV24-1 and TRBJ2-3; D unclear. The J call could be wrong; TRBJ1-5 is a better fit for the DNA end. CDR3 size: 14 residues. CDR1 is KGHDR, CDR2 SFDVKD, per germline. CDR3 coding DNA: TGTGCCACCAGTGATTTGGGACTCTCAGATACGCAGCATTTT. This translates into CATSDLGLSDTQHF.

As to this clonotype: The junction shows a germline mismatch at one end, possibly a read error. V is TRBV28 and J is TRBJ2-7; D gene unclear. The CDR3 is made up of 12 amino acids. Germline CDR1 is MDHEN and CDR2 is SYDVKM. For the CDR3, the DNA is TGTGCCACCAGTGGTAGGGTCCACGAGCAGTACTTC. Translated: CATSGRVHEQYF.

This clonotype was seen a handful of times. The gene calls are TRBV20-1 and TRBJ1-2; no firm D call. Germline CDR1 and CDR2: DFQATT and SNEGSKA (reference sequence). The CDR3 loop spans 16 amino acids. The CDR3 reads CRAPPPPRDLPNGYTF. Written as DNA, the CDR3 is TGCAGGGCCCCCCCCCCTCCAAGGGATCTGCCGAATGGCTACACCTTC.

This clonotype showed up many times. The V call is TRBV11-2, the J call TRBJ2-1; no reliable D call. Germline CDR1 SGHAT, CDR2 FQNNGV. V lost 3 bases and J lost 12, with 9 bases in between. The CDR3 loop spans 11 amino acids. For the CDR3, the DNA is TGTGCCAGCAGCTTTTTGGGTGTGCAGTTCTTC. Translation gives CASSFLGVQFF.

This clonotype was picked up a small number of times. V gene TRBV19 combines with J gene TRBJ1-2, with D possibly being TRBD1 (6 bases). CDR3 length equals 15 residues. Germline V lookup: CDR1 LNHDA, CDR2 SQIVND (reference sequence). The V end was cut by 10 bases, the J end by 5 bases, with 23 bases between. The CDR3 DNA is TGTGCCACCGCCCGAATCGGACAGTCAGATTATGGCTACACCTTC. Protein product: CATARIGQSDYGYTF.

This clonotype was observed at least ten times. The rearrangement uses TRBV29-1 and TRBJ2-2; D not certain. Germline assignment: CDR1 SQVTM and CDR2 ANQGSEA. V lost 7 bases to trimming and J lost 0 bases, with 12 bases between them. There are 14 residues in the CDR3. In DNA, the CDR3 is TGCAGCGCCCAAGCTATTGCGAACACCGGGGAGCTGTTTTTT. It specifies CSAQAIANTGELFF.

This clonotype was observed a single time. The genes are TRBV10-3 and TRBJ2-7, with D perhaps assigned TRBD1 or TRBD2 (8 bases each). V was trimmed by 3 bases and J by 6 bases, leaving 15 bases between them. Looked up from germline, CDR1 is ENHRY and CDR2 is SYGVKD. The CDR3 runs 14 residues. DNA for the CDR3: TGTGCCATCAGTGACTGGACAGGGACTAGCGAGCAGTACTTC. Its translation is CAISDWTGTSEQYF.

The rearrangement uses TRBV20-1 and TRBJ1-5; 9 bases map to TRBD1. V was clipped by 2 bases and J by 2 bases; unmatched bases: 1. This CDR3 is 14 amino acids long. Germline V gene sequence: CDR1 DFQATT, CDR2 SNEGSKA (reference sequence). The CDR3 region has the DNA TGCAGTGCTAGACGGACAGGGGGCAATCAGCCCCAGCATTTT. The encoded protein is CSARRTGGNQPQHF.

This clonotype has a handful of counts. The chain has TRBV7-2 and TRBJ1-5, with D possibly matching TRBD1 (5 bases). This CDR3 is built from 17 residues. Germline CDR1 is SGHTA and CDR2 is FQGNSA. V was clipped by 3 bases and J by 1 base, with 16 bases between them. CDR3 sequence reads: CASSLDGGVGSNQPQHF. The CDR3 DNA is TGTGCCAGCAGCTTGGACGGGGGGGTGGGCAGCAATCAGCCCCAGCATTTT. Drawing the rest from reference TRBV7-2 and TRBJ1-5, the complete variable domain is GAGVSQSPSNKVTEKGKDVELRCDPISGHTALYWYRQSLGQGLEFLIYFQGNSAPDKSGLPSDRFSAERTGGSVSTLTIQRTQQEDSAVYLCASSLDGGVGSNQPQHFGDGTRLSIL.

At least ten counts were recorded for this clonotype. The genes are TRBV28 and TRBJ2-7; 8 bases line up with TRBD1. This CDR3 is 14 amino acids long. V shed 7 bases, J shed 0 bases, and the junction held 5 bases outside the gene matches. Per germline, CDR1 MDHEN and CDR2 SYDVKM. This CDR3 reads CASNSGQVSYEQYF. DNA of the CDR3: TGTGCCAGCAACTCGGGACAGGTCTCCTACGAGCAGTACTTC.

There are many counts of this clonotype. This sequence joins TRBV7-9 and TRBJ2-3, with D possibly being TRBD1 or TRBD2 (5 bases each). Trimming removed 5 bases from V and 8 bases from J, with 14 bases in between. Germline CDR1 and CDR2: SEHNR and FQNEAQ (reference sequence). The CDR3 is 13 amino acids. CDR3 residues: CASSPGSGSTQYF. CDR3 nucleotides: TGTGCCAGCAGCCCAGGCTCAGGGAGTACGCAGTATTTT.